This T cell receptor (beta chain) was observed in a study of blood T cell repertoires in COVID-19. Study in general: Collection of acute and convalescent COVID-19 samples took place in the United States, Italy and Spain. Sources were T cells, B-cell-depleted T cells, or PBMCs; the material itself was cDNA or gDNA.

Source study methods: Estimation of nucleated cell counts was performed using reference gene primer amplification. Sequencing used immunoSEQ multiplex PCR; TCRdb keeps in-frame clones, though not all of them. Clone size and the V and J calls come from that table; the DNA yielded D and trimming. This table has approximately 180,000 clones, around 90% appearing once. V lost 5 bases to trimming and J lost 6 bases, with 13 bases between them. The germline V gene encodes CDR1 SNHLY and CDR2 FYNNEI. The CDR3 sequence is 13 residues long. J is TRBJ1-1 and V is TRBV2, with D perhaps TRBD1 (5 bases). The TCR was taken from a man in his forties or fifties with acute or convalescent COVID-19. Source material: peripheral blood. As DNA, the CDR3 is TGTGCCAGCAGTCCCCAGGGAGGTGCTGAAGCTTTCTTT. Its translation is CASSPQGGAEAFF.